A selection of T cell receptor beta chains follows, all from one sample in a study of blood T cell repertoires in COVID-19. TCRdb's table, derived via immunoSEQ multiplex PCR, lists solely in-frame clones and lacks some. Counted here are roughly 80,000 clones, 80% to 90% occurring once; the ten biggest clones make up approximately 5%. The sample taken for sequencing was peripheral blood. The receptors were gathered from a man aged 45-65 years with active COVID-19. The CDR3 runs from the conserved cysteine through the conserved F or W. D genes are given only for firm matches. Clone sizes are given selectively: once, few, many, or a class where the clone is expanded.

DNA: TGTGCCAGCAGCCTCACAGGGCGGCCAGATACGCAGTATTTT; CDR3: CASSLTGRPDTQYF; J: TRBJ2-3; D: NA; size: many; V: TRBV5-5
DNA: TGCGCCAGCAGCCAAGTTGCCCTAGGAGGGTACGAGCAGTACTTC; CDR3: CASSQVALGGYEQYF; J: TRBJ2-7; D: NA; size: NA; V: TRBV4-1
DNA: TGTGCCAGCAGCCCCGGACAGGGAGGGGTGGAAGCTTTCTTT; CDR3: CASSPGQGGVEAFF; J: TRBJ1-1; D: TRBD1; size: NA; V: TRBV6-6
DNA: TGTGCCAGCAGCGTGTCTAACCAAGAGACCCAGTACTTC; CDR3: CASSVSNQETQYF; J: TRBJ2-5; D: NA; size: NA; V: TRBV9
DNA: TGTGCCAGCAGCCAAGATAACGGGTATACGCAGTATTTT; CDR3: CASSQDNGYTQYF; J: TRBJ2-3; D: NA; size: NA; V: TRBV14
DNA: TGCGCCAGCAGCTCCATCAGACTAGCGGGGGGGATGGGGACAGATACGCAGTATTTT; CDR3: CASSSIRLAGGMGTDTQYF; J: TRBJ2-3; D: TRBD2; size: NA; V: TRBV5-1
DNA: TGTGCCATCAGTGACGCGGGACAGGGGGATGGTTCACCCCTCCACTTT; CDR3: CAISDAGQGDGSPLHF; J: TRBJ1-6; D: TRBD1; size: NA; V: TRBV10-3
DNA: TGTGCCAGCAGCGAACAGGGTGACACTGAAGCTTTCTTT; CDR3: CASSEQGDTEAFF; J: TRBJ1-1; D: NA; size: NA; V: TRBV9
DNA: TGTGCCAGCAGTTTGCAGGGGGCCTGGGAGACCCAGTACTTC; CDR3: CASSLQGAWETQYF; J: TRBJ2-5; D: TRBD1; size: NA; V: TRBV28
DNA: TGTGCCAGTAGTAGGGGACTAGCGGGATCTCCAGATACGCAGTATTTT; CDR3: CASSRGLAGSPDTQYF; J: TRBJ2-3; D: TRBD2; size: NA; V: TRBV19
DNA: TGCGCCAGCAGCCCGACAGGGCCTAACTATGGCTACACCTTC; CDR3: CASSPTGPNYGYTF; J: TRBJ1-2; D: TRBD1; size: few; V: TRBV5-1
DNA: TGTGCCAGCAGAGACAGGGGACGTGGCGCCGGGGAGCTGTTTTTT; CDR3: CASRDRGRGAGELFF; J: TRBJ2-2; D: TRBD1; size: NA; V: TRBV6-5
DNA: TGTGCCAGCAGCCAAGATTTCCAGAAGGGGCGCGAGCAGTACTTC; CDR3: CASSQDFQKGREQYF; J: TRBJ2-7; D: NA; size: NA; V: TRBV4-2
DNA: TGTGCCAGCAGCTCCCACAGTGACATTGGGGAGCTGTTTTTT; CDR3: CASSSHSDIGELFF; J: TRBJ2-2; D: NA; size: NA; V: TRBV7-9
DNA: TGTGCCAGCAGCTTGCCCCAATATGGCTACACCTTC; CDR3: CASSLPQYGYTF; J: TRBJ1-2; D: NA; size: NA; V: TRBV5-5
DNA: TGCGCCAGCAGCGGACTTCCGACTAGCGGGGGGGGCAATGAGCAGTTCTTC; CDR3: CASSGLPTSGGGNEQFF; J: TRBJ2-1; D: TRBD2; size: NA; V: TRBV5-1
DNA: TGCGCCAGCAGCCAGGACAGTAACACTGAAGCTTTCTTT; CDR3: CASSQDSNTEAFF; J: TRBJ1-1; D: NA; size: NA; V: TRBV5-1
DNA: TGTGCCAGCAGCTCTAGCCCGACAAGGGGGCGTGAAAAACTGTTTTTT; CDR3: CASSSSPTRGREKLFF; J: TRBJ1-4; D: TRBD1; size: NA; V: TRBV5-4
DNA: TGTGCCAGCAGCTTCGGGGGGCAAATGGTGGGCAATGAGCAGTTCTTC; CDR3: CASSFGGQMVGNEQFF; J: TRBJ2-1; D: NA; size: NA; V: TRBV7-6
DNA: TGTGCCAGCAGCGTGCGTCTAGCGGGGGGGCCCAGCCACAATGAGCAGTTCTTC; CDR3: CASSVRLAGGPSHNEQFF; J: TRBJ2-1; D: TRBD2; size: NA; V: TRBV5-5
DNA: TGTGCCAGCAGCTCCCGCCGGACAGGGGTCGCCACCGGGGAGCTGTTTTTT; CDR3: CASSSRRTGVATGELFF; J: TRBJ2-2; D: TRBD1; size: NA; V: TRBV7-2
DNA: TGTGCCAGCCTCGAGAGCTCCTACGAGCAGTACTTC; CDR3: CASLESSYEQYF; J: TRBJ2-7; D: NA; size: NA; V: TRBV21-1
DNA: TGTGCCAGCAGCCCCGACAGACCCTCTGGGGCCAACGTCCTGACTTTC; CDR3: CASSPDRPSGANVLTF; J: TRBJ2-6; D: NA; size: NA; V: TRBV7-8
DNA: TGCGCCAGCAGCCCCGACCCATCTAGCGGGGGAAATGAGCAGTTCTTC; CDR3: CASSPDPSSGGNEQFF; J: TRBJ2-1; D: TRBD2; size: NA; V: TRBV5-1
DNA: TGTGCCAGCAGGTGGACAAGTTCAGCGGATACGCAGTATTTT; CDR3: CASRWTSSADTQYF; J: TRBJ2-3; D: NA; size: NA; V: TRBV5-6
DNA: TGTGCCAGCAGCCAAGATCAAACTAGCGGAGATACGCAGTATTTT; CDR3: CASSQDQTSGDTQYF; J: TRBJ2-3; D: TRBD2; size: NA; V: TRBV3-1/TRBV3-2
DNA: TGTGCCAGCAGTTCGATAGGGGGTTCAAAGGGTCAGCCCCAGCATTTT; CDR3: CASSSIGGSKGQPQHF; J: TRBJ1-5; D: NA; size: NA; V: TRBV27
DNA: TGTGCCAGTAGTGATACAGGGGGTGGGCACGAGACCCAGTACTTC; CDR3: CASSDTGGGHETQYF; J: TRBJ2-5; D: TRBD1; size: NA; V: TRBV19
DNA: TGTGCCTGGAGAGGAGGGGTCCTAGCCAAAAACATTCAGTACTTC; CDR3: CAWRGGVLAKNIQYF; J: TRBJ2-4; D: NA; size: NA; V: TRBV30